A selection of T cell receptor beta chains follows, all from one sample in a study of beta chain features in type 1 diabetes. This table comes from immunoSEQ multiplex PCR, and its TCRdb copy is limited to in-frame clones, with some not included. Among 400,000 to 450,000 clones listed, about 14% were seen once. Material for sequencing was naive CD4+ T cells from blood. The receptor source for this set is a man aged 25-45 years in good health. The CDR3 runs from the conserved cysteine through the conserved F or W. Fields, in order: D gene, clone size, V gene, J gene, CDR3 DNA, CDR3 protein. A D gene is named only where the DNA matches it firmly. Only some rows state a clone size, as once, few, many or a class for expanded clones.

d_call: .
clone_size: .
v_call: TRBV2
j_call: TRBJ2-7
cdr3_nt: TGTGCCAGCAGTCCACAGTACGAGCAGTACTTC
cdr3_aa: CASSPQYEQYF

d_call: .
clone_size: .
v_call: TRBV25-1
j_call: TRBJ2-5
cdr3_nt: TGTGCCAGCAGTCAGAGGGCAGGGGTGGAGACCCAGTACTTC
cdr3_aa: CASSQRAGVETQYF

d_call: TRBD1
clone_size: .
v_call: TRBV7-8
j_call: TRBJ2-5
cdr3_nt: TGTGCCAGCAGTTCCCGGCGGGACAGGGGGCAGACCCAGTACTTC
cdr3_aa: CASSSRRDRGQTQYF

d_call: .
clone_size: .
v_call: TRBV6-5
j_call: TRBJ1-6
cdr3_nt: TGTGCCAGCAGCCTCCGGGGTAGGCGCCTCCACTTT
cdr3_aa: CASSLRGRRLHF

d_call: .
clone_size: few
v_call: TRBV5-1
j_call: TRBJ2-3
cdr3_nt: TGCGCCAGCAGCTTGGGACAGGTAACAGATACGCAGTATTTT
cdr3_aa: CASSLGQVTDTQYF

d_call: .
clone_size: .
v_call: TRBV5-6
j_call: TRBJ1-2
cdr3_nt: TGTGCCAGCAGCTTGTTGGAGGATGGCTACACCTTC
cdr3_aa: CASSLLEDGYTF

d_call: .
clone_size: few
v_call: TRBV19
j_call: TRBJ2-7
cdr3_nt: TGTGCCAGTAGTATCCCAGGGAGCTCCTACGAGCAGTACTTC
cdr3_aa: CASSIPGSSYEQYF

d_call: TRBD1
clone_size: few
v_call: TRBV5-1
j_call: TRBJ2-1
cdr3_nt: TGCGCCAGCAGCGATGGACAGGACCCCTACAATGAGCAGTTCTTC
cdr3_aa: CASSDGQDPYNEQFF

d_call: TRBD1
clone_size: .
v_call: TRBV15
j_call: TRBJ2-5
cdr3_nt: TGTGCCACCAGCGTCCCCGGGACAGGGGGAGAGACCCAGTACTTC
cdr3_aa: CATSVPGTGGETQYF

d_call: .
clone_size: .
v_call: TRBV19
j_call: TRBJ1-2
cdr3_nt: TGTGCCAGTAGTATGGCCTATGGCTACACCTTC
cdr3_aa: CASSMAYGYTF

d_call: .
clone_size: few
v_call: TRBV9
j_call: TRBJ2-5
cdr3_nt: TGTGCCAGCAGCTCTTCAGACTCTGGCGGAAAGACCCAGTACTTC
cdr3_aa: CASSSSDSGGKTQYF

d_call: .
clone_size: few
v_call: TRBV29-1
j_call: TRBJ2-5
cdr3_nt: TGCAGCGTTGAAATAGTGGCAGGAGGTTACCAAGAGACCCAGTACTTC
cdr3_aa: CSVEIVAGGYQETQYF

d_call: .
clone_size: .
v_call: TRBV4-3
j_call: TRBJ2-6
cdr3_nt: TGCGCCAGCAGCCGAATGGTCGGGATGGGAAATCCCTCTGGGGCCAACGTCCTGACTTTC
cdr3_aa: CASSRMVGMGNPSGANVLTF

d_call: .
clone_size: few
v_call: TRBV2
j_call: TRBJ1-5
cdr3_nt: TGTGCCAGCAGTATAAATCAGCCCCAGCATTTT
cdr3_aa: CASSINQPQHF

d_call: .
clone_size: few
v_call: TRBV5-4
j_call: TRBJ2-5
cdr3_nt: TGTGCCAGCAGCCAGGGAGGCGAGACCCAGTACTTC
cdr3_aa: CASSQGGETQYF

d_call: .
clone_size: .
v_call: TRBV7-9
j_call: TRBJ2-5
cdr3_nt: TGTGCCAGCAGCCTCGGGTCCAGGCAGGGGGAGACCCAGTACTTC
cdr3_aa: CASSLGSRQGETQYF

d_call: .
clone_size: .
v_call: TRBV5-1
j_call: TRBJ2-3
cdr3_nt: TGCGCCAGCAGGGGGAATACGCAGTATTTT
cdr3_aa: CASRGNTQYF